This TCR beta chain is drawn from a study of cytomegalovirus exposure and HLA in healthy donors. PCR employed 60 Vbeta and 13 Jbeta primers. The assay was immunoSEQ multiplex PCR, and TCRdb's table has in-frame clones only and misses some. This sample carries some 160,000 clones, around 80% of them seen once, and the ten largest clones take 8.5%. This CDR3 spans 15 amino acids. CDR1 MNHEY and CDR2 SVGAGI come from the germline V gene. With V trimmed by 4 bases and J by 3 bases, 6 bases remained unmatched. Remarks on this clone: Its antigen is undetermined.

Whole-study results and caveats: Specificity for CMV antigens was confirmed in vitro for a few of the CMV-associated chains. Being productive about 87% or about 30% of the time was typical of most TCR beta V segments in an earlier analysis. Analyzed later, association rates of TCRs varied across HLA loci, with DRB1 most and HLA-C fewest. Cytomegalovirus association was listed for 170 or so TCR beta chains.

The sample consisted of PBMCs. This sequence was found in a male donor in good health and CMV-seropositive. The chain employs TRBV6-5 and TRBJ1-2; 9 bases are shared with TRBD1. The CDR3, as DNA: TGTGCCAGCAGTTTCACAGGGGGCCCTGACTATGGCTACACCTTC. Amino acids: CASSFTGGPDYGYTF.